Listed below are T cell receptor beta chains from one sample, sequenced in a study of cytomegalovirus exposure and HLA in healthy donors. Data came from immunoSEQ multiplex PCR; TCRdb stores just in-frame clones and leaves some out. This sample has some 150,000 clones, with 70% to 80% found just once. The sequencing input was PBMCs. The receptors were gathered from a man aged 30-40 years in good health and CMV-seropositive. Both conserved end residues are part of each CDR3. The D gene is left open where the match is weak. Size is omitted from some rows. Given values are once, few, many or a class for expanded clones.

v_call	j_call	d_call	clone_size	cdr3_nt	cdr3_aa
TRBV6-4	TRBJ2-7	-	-	TGTGCCAGCAGTGACGGCAGGGGCGAGCAGTACTTC	CASSDGRGEQYF
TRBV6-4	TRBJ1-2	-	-	TGTGCCAGCAGTGACTCTTGGACTGACATTGGCTACACCTTC	CASSDSWTDIGYTF
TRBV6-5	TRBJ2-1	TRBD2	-	TGTGCCAGCAGTTACTCGATAGCGGGGGGACGGAATGAGCAGTTCTTC	CASSYSIAGGRNEQFF
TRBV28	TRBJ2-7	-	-	TGTGCCAGCAGTCGAGATTTAAGGAGCTCCTACGAGCAGTACTTC	CASSRDLRSSYEQYF
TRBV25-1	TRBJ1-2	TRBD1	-	TGTGCCAGCAGTGTTACAGGGGGATACGGCTACACCTTC	CASSVTGGYGYTF
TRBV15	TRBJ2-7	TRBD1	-	TGTGCCACCAGCAGGCGTCCGGGACAGGGTTCCTACGAGCAGTACTTC	CATSRRPGQGSYEQYF
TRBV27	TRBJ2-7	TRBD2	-	TGTGCCAGCAGTAGGGGGACGGGACTAGCGGGGGATGATTCCTACGAGCAGTACTTC	CASSRGTGLAGDDSYEQYF
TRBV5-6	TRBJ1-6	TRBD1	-	TGTGCCAGCAGCTTTACAACAGGGGGCTCACCCCTCCACTTT	CASSFTTGGSPLHF
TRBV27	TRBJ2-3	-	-	TGTGCCAGCAGTCCCCTTGGGGGCGGGTTCACAGATACGCAGTATTTT	CASSPLGGGFTDTQYF
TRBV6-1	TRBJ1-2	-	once	TGTGCCAGCAGGATGACACCAACACTTAACTATGGCTACACCTTC	CASRMTPTLNYGYTF
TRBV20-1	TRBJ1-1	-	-	TGCAGTGCTGGCATGGGGCGGGCTTTCTTT	CSAGMGRAFF
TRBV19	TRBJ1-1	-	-	TGTGCCAGCCGCGGGGGTGCAGGACCGAACACTGAAGCTTTCTTT	CASRGGAGPNTEAFF
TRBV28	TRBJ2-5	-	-	TGTGCCAGCAGTTACCCCCCGGCGGTAGGGAGAGAGACCCAGTACTTC	CASSYPPAVGRETQYF
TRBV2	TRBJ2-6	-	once	TGTGCCAGCAGTGACTGGGCCTCTGGGGCCAACGTCCTGACTTTC	CASSDWASGANVLTF
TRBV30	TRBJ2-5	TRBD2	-	TGTGCCTGGAGTGGACTAGCGGGGGGGCAAGAGACCCAGTACTTC	CAWSGLAGGQETQYF
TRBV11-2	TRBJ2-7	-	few	TGTGCCAGCAGCTTAGGTCCCGACATCTCCTACGAGCAGTACTTC	CASSLGPDISYEQYF
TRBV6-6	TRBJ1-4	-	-	TGTGCCAGCAGTATACGGGGTGATGAAAAACTGTTTTTT	CASSIRGDEKLFF